This record looks at one TCR beta chain sequence and its context. The data stem from a study of blood T cell repertoires in COVID-19. Trimming cost V 4 bases and J 0 bases; bases outside gene matches: 4. The CDR3 is 15 amino acids. CDR1 is SGHTS and CDR2 is YDEGEE in the germline V gene. Measured with immunoSEQ multiplex PCR; TCRdb has only the in-frame clones, and not every one. The sample comprises more than 250,000 clones, roughly 91% of which are singletons, and 1% rests with the top ten. The clonotype originates from a man aged 45 to 65 with active or convalescent COVID-19. Sequencing input: peripheral blood. This chain uses TRBV5-8 with TRBJ2-1; 7 positions agree with TRBD2. The CDR3 loop reads CASSPPSGSYNEQFF. The CDR3 DNA sequence: TGTGCCAGCAGCCCCCCTAGCGGCTCCTACAATGAGCAGTTCTTC. The complete variable domain, with remaining parts taken from reference TRBV5-8 and TRBJ2-1, reads EAGVTQSPTHLIKTRGQQATLRCSPISGHTSVYWYQQALGLGLQFLLWYDEGEERNRGNFPPRFSGRQFPNYSSELNVNALELEDSALYLCASSPPSGSYNEQFFGPGTRLTVL.